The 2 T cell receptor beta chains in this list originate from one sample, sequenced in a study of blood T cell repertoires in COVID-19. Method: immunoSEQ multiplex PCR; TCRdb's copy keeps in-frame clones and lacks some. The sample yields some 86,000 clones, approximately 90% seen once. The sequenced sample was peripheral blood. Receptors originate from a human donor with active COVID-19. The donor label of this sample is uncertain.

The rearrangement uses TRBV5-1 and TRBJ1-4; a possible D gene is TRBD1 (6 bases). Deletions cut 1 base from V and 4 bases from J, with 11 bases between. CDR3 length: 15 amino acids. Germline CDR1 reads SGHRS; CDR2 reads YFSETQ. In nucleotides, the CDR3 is TGCGCCAGCAGCTTGACTCCACAGGGTAATGAAAAACTGTTTTTT. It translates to CASSLTPQGNEKLFF.

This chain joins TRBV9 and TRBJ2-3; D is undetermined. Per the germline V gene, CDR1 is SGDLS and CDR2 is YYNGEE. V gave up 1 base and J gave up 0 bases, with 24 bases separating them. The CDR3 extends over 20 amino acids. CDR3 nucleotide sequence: TGTGCCAGCAGCGTACCCACCCGAGTTAGCTCGCTAACTAGCACAGATACGCAGTATTTT. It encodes CASSVPTRVSSLTSTDTQYF.